The source of this T cell receptor beta chain is a study of identical twins. This clonotype has more than one count but fewer than ten. Its matching antigen is unknown. Findings and caveats of the study: The study drew conclusions from cross-sectional statistical analysis, not from following the same donors.

TCRdb re-called the 5' RACE reads with MiXCR, one entry per CDR3 protein. The top ten clones hold around 4.5% of a sample with hundreds of thousands of distinct CDR3 sequences, 20% to 25% of them seen once. Looked up from germline, CDR1 is SQVTM and CDR2 is ANQGSEA. The V segment lost 7 bases and the J segment 6 bases; nucleotides outside the gene matches: 7. The CDR3 is 14 amino acids. The sample was also reused in another study, on T cells expressing NK-cell markers. That work states: HCMV serostatus: seven of eight sequenced donors positive, one negative. Where several donors were concerned, these clonotypes also led the CD3+CD56-NKG2C+ fraction. Specificity for HCMV among expanded NKG2C+ T cell clones was not established.

Sequences were obtained from PBMCs. The sequence derives from a woman aged 18-30 years in good health. The rearrangement links TRBV29-1 to TRBJ2-3; 13 nucleotides match TRBD2. CDR3 nucleotides: TGCAGCGGCGGACTAGCGGGGGTGGGGGATACGCAGTATTTT. Translation gives CSGGLAGVGDTQYF.